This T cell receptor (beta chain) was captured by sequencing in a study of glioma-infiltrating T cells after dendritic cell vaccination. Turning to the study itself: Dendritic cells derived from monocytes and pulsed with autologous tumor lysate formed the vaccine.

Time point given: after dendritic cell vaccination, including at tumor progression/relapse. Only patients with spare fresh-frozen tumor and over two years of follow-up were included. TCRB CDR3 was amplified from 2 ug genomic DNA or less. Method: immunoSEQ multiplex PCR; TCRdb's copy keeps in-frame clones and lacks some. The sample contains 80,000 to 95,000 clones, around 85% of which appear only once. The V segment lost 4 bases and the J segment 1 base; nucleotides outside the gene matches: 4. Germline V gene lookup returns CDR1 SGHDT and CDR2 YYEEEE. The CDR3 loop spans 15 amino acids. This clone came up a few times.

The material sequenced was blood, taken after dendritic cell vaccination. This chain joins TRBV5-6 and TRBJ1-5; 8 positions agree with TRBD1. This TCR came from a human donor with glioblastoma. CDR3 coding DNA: TGTGCCAGCAGCCGACAGGGGATGAGCAATCAGCCCCAGCATTTT. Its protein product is CASSRQGMSNQPQHF.